The source of this T cell receptor beta chain is a study of T cells in tuberculosis. Germline V lookup: CDR1 MNHEY, CDR2 SMNVEV (reference sequence). This CDR3 comprises 17 residues. V was clipped by 5 bases and J by 2 bases, with 19 bases between them. Study-level findings and limits: Low-affinity CD1B-GMM tetramer-binding T cells may have been missed.

No alpha-beta pairing information exists for these sequences. Method: immunoSEQ multiplex PCR; TCRdb's copy keeps in-frame clones and lacks some. The sample contains 70,000 to 95,000 clones, roughly 93% of which appear only once. Thawed, overnight-rested PBMC were stained with GMM-loaded CD1B tetramer, viability dye and anti-CD3, then sorted. C32 glucose monomycolate from Rhodococcus equi was loaded onto the CD1B tetramers. From each donor, approximately 100,000 tetramer-negative cells were sorted. The sample taken for sequencing was CD1b-GMM tetramer-negative cells sorted from PBMCs. This clonotype originated in an adult woman with latent tuberculosis. The V call is TRBV27, the J call TRBJ1-3; D might be TRBD1 (5 bases). As DNA, the CDR3 is TGTGCCAGCAGTCCGGCCGGTTGGGGGGGGGCTGGAAACACCATATATTTT. Amino acids: CASSPAGWGGAGNTIYF.